This passage covers 15 T cell receptor beta chains from one sample sequenced in a study of blood T cells in healthy people across ages. A sample-barcoded 5' primer and a J-beta primer mix were used in a second PCR of about 7 to 11 cycles. TCRdb itself ran the 5' RACE reads through MiXCR, one entry per CDR3 protein. The sample has approximately 800,000 distinct CDR3 sequences, less than 60% seen once. What was sequenced was blood. The source is an elderly man in good health.

The chain couples TRBV27 to TRBJ2-3; no clear D gene. Germline V gene sequence: CDR1 MNHEY, CDR2 SMNVEV (reference sequence). V lost 1 base and J 0 bases, leaving 8 bases between the germline ends. The CDR3 runs 15 residues. The CDR3 is CASSLYRLSTDTQYF. In DNA, the CDR3 is TGTGCCAGCAGTTTATACCGCCTCAGCACAGATACGCAGTATTTT.

This clonotype appeared a few times. The chain uses TRBV20-1 and TRBJ1-5; D gene ambiguous. The CDR3 covers 15 residues. The germline CDR1 and CDR2 sequences are DFQATT and SNEGSKA (reference sequence). V lost 0 bases and J lost 0, with 9 bases in between. DNA of the CDR3: TGCAGTGCTAGAGATGTAGGGATTAGCAATCAGCCCCAGCATTTT. It translates to CSARDVGISNQPQHF.

The V gene is TRBV5-1, the J gene TRBJ2-3, with TRBD2 matching 10 bases. The CDR3 runs 17 residues. In germline, CDR1 is SGHRS, CDR2 YFSETQ. V gave up 4 bases and J gave up 0 bases; unmatched junction bases: 8. This CDR3 reads CASSPSGTSVSTDTQYF. The CDR3 nucleotides are TGCGCCAGCAGCCCAAGTGGGACTAGCGTTAGCACAGATACGCAGTATTTT. Full variable domain (rest looked up from reference TRBV5-1 and TRBJ2-3): KAGVTQTPRYLIKTRGQQVTLSCSPISGHRSVSWYQQTPGQGLQFLFEYFSETQRNKGNFPGRFSGRQFSNSRSEMNVSTLELGDSALYLCASSPSGTSVSTDTQYFGPGTRLTVL.

V usage is TRBV7-8 and J usage is TRBJ2-1; tentative D call: TRBD2 (5 bases). Germline V lookup: CDR1 SGHVS, CDR2 FQNEAQ. V was trimmed by 3 bases and J by 3 bases, leaving 15 bases between them. This CDR3 is 16 amino acids long. CDR3 coding DNA: TGTGCCAGCAGCTTCTCTTCTGGCGGAGGCTACAATGAGCAGTTCTTC. It specifies CASSFSSGGGYNEQFF.

This clonotype has more than one count but fewer than ten. This sequence joins TRBV6-5 and TRBJ2-5; D call uncertain. The J call may be in error: the DNA end matches TRBJ2-7 better. The CDR3 contains 11 residues. Germline lookup yields CDR1 MNHEY and CDR2 SVGAGI. DNA for the CDR3: TGTGCCAGCAGTGGCAGAAGCGAGCAGTACTTC. Amino acids: CASSGRSEQYF.

This sequence joins TRBV24-1 and TRBJ2-3; either TRBD1 or TRBD2 may supply D (5 bases each). The germline V gene encodes CDR1 KGHDR and CDR2 SFDVKD. The CDR3 has 15 residues. Trimming left V 3 bases short and J 6 bases short, with 15 bases between. The CDR3 sequence is CATSDVNRGADTQYF. CDR3 coding DNA: TGTGCCACCAGTGATGTGAACAGAGGGGCCGATACGCAGTATTTT.

A few counts support this clonotype. Here the CDR3 reads CASSESANLAKNIQYF. The CDR3, as DNA: TGCGCCAGCAGTGAGTCGGCTAATCTAGCCAAAAACATTCAGTACTTC. The chain has TRBV10-1 and TRBJ2-4; D unresolved. CDR3 length: 16 residues. CDR1 WNHNN and CDR2 SYGVQD come from the germline V gene (reference sequence). The V end lost 0 bases, the J end lost 0 bases, and 9 bases lay between the germline ends.

Many counts were recorded for this clonotype. The chain uses TRBV7-2 and TRBJ2-3; TRBD2 aligns across 9 bases. The length of the CDR3 is 15 residues. Per the germline V gene, CDR1 is SGHTA and CDR2 is FQGNSA. Trimming removed 3 bases from V and 2 bases from J; junction bases left unmatched: 3. The CDR3 DNA reads as TGTGCCAGCAGCTTTGCTAGCGGGAACACAGATACGCAGTATTTT. Its translation: CASSFASGNTDTQYF.

The chain uses TRBV28 and TRBJ2-4, with D maybe TRBD1 (6 bases). The ends were cut back, 6 bases at V and 0 bases at J, with 15 bases in the middle. Germline CDR1 is MDHEN and CDR2 is SYDVKM. This CDR3 comprises 16 residues. The CDR3 sequence is CASRPTGIEAKNIQYF. CDR3 sequence (DNA): TGTGCCAGCAGGCCTACAGGGATCGAAGCCAAAAACATTCAGTACTTC.

The chain is built from TRBV5-1 and TRBJ2-1; possibly TRBD1 for D (6 bases). Trimming removed 1 base from V and 6 bases from J, with 8 bases in between. Germline values: CDR1 SGHRS, CDR2 YFSETQ. This CDR3 spans 13 amino acids. CDR3 in amino acids: CASSLQGINEQFF. The CDR3 region has the DNA TGCGCCAGCAGCTTGCAGGGGATCAATGAGCAGTTCTTC.

In regard to this clonotype: With a much larger clone just one base away, this may be a read error. The V call is TRBV5-1, the J call TRBJ2-7, with 10 positions matching TRBD2. V shed 3 bases and J 2 bases; nucleotides not matched to a gene: 8. Germline CDR1 SGHRS, CDR2 YFSETQ. This CDR3 region has 16 residues. The CDR3 DNA reads TGCGCCAGCAGCTCCTATAGCGGGAGGCCAACCTACGAGCAGTACTTC. This translates into CASSSYSGRPTYEQYF.

Turning to this clonotype: This may arise from a read error, as a much more abundant clone is one base away. The V gene is TRBV4-1, the J gene TRBJ2-7; D might be TRBD2 (5 bases). Trimming removed 3 bases from V and 4 bases from J, with 13 bases in between. CDR3 length equals 14 residues. Germline-derived CDR1 and CDR2 are MGHRA and YSYEKL. CDR3 DNA sequence: TGCGCCAGCAGCCAGGAACTAGTGTTGTACGAGCAGTACTTC. Translating gives CASSQELVLYEQYF.

This clonotype was seen repeatedly, ten times or more. This chain connects TRBV7-2 to TRBJ2-3; tentatively, D is TRBD2 (7 bases). The germline V and J ends were trimmed by 6 bases and 2 bases, with 18 bases remaining between them. Germline CDR1 is SGHTA and CDR2 is FQGNSA. The CDR3 runs to 16 residues. The CDR3 DNA follows: TGTGCCAGCAGACTTAATTCAGGGGACTACACAGATACGCAGTATTTT. Its translation is CASRLNSGDYTDTQYF. The full variable domain, with the rest looked up from reference TRBV7-2 and TRBJ2-3, is GAGVSQSPSNKVTEKGKDVELRCDPISGHTALYWYRQSLGQGLEFLIYFQGNSAPDKSGLPSDRFSAERTGGSVSTLTIQRTQQEDSAVYLCASRLNSGDYTDTQYFGPGTRLTVL.

The J gene is TRBJ2-1, the V gene TRBV5-4; 9 bases are shared with TRBD1. The CDR3 sequence is 18 residues long. With 1 base clipped from V and 6 bases from J, the junction kept 14 bases outside the gene matches. Looked up from germline, CDR1 is SGHNT and CDR2 is YYREEE (reference sequence). CDR3 nucleotides: TGTGCCAGCAGCTTGATGTTGACAGGGGGAATGATAGGCAATGAGCAGTTCTTC. This codes for CASSLMLTGGMIGNEQFF.

This chain joins TRBV29-1 and TRBJ1-2, with 10 bases identical to TRBD1. The J segment lost 3 bases and the V segment lost 7 bases, leaving 8 bases of the junction unmatched. The CDR3 has 14 amino acids. Germline CDR1 and CDR2: SQVTM and ANQGSEA. CDR3 bases: TGCAGCGCCCAGGGACAGGGGATGGACTATGGCTACACCTTC. Amino acids: CSAQGQGMDYGYTF.